This paragraph covers one TCR beta chain sequence. Its antigen is undetermined. Some clones are missing from TCRdb's copy, which holds only in-frame ones; the method was immunoSEQ multiplex PCR. This sample yields around 87,000 clones, of which around 94% are seen a single time; approximately 2.9% belongs to the top ten. Per the germline V gene, CDR1 is SGHDT and CDR2 is YYEEEE. J was trimmed by 3 bases and V by 5 bases; bases with no gene match: 5. The CDR3 length is 14 residues. The cohort excluded patients with autoimmune disease history or systemic immunosuppression. This specimen belongs to a study of OX40 agonist ivuxolimab in advanced cancers. Turning to the study itself: Partial responses were recorded for three patients, including one with hepatocellular carcinoma and two with cutaneous melanoma.

Notes on the study in general: The CD4+ and CD8+ T cells in the blood had expanded clonally by week 6 at 0.1 to 3.0 mg/kg.

The receptor was derived from an adult with an advanced solid tumor such as melanoma, head and neck, liver or kidney cancer. The sequencing here drew on CD4+ or CD8+ T cells sorted from blood, taken in a trial of the OX40 agonist ivuxolimab. This chain links TRBV5-6 with TRBJ1-1; the match to TRBD1 covers 9 bases. CDR3 amino acids: CASRRDREDTEAFF. The CDR3 bases are TGTGCCAGCAGGCGGGACAGGGAGGACACTGAAGCTTTCTTT.